This T cell receptor (beta chain) was captured in a study of graft-versus-host responses after intestinal transplantation (dated by TCRdb to 2020 to 2023). Study-level background: Recipients received multivisceral, liver-intestinal, or isolated intestinal transplants. All recipients received anti-thymocyte globulin induction followed by maintenance tacrolimus and steroids for roughly three years. A cohort of around 25 intestinal transplant recipients, including one retransplant, was enrolled, and a few patients lacking pretransplant specimens were excluded. A peak of at least 4% donor T cells among recipient peripheral blood mononuclear cells was the definition used for donor T cell macrochimerism. Rather than going through the commercial service, samples from a few later patients were sequenced in-house on an Illumina MiSeq and processed with MiXCR. Alloreactive clones were identified by sequencing pre-transplant mixed lymphocyte reaction products and comparing them with unstimulated pre-transplant donor and recipient T cells. Graft-versus-host and host-versus-graft alloreactive T cell clones were tracked in the graft, circulation and bone marrow after intestinal transplantation using bulk TCR-beta CDR3 sequencing.

Inclusive of the bounding cysteine and phenylalanine, the CDR3 is 17 residues long. The retained sequence is limited to the CDR3, 51 bases, with the frame set at the first base. The time point label here, explained by the study, means: cells obtained before transplantation from donor or recipient. CD3+CD4+ and CD3+CD8+ populations were FACS-sorted from unstimulated pre-transplant donor and recipient cells taken from spleen or lymph nodes. With respect to this clone: Its antigen specificity is not known. Base qualities are not provided; no much larger clone lies one nucleotide away.

Library construction relied on the immunoSEQ multiplex PCR assay. For most patients, genomic DNA was isolated with the Qiagen DNeasy Blood and Tissue Kit and sent frozen to Adaptive Biotechnologies for TCR sequencing. For most patients, high-throughput TCR-beta CDR3 sequencing of genomic DNA was performed by Adaptive Biotechnologies. The original methods were these. TCR sequencing data for over 15 patients were retrieved from Adaptive's ImmunoSEQ software; three other patients were processed with MiXCR and VDJtools. To correct CD4 versus CD8 sorting errors, sequences present in both subsets at a frequency ratio below 5:1 were removed. CDR3 nucleotide sequences shared by donor and recipient were removed because the origin of these sequences could not be assigned. Alloreactive clones required at least 2-fold expansion over unstimulated cells and minimum CFSE-low frequency of 0.002% (template counts) or 0.001% (read counts). Mappable clones were those detected in sequenced pre-transplant spleen, lymph node, or MLR CFSE-low populations of the donor or recipient. Cumulative frequency of alloreactive clones was calculated as a percentage of all sequences weighted by copy number. Entries here come from immuneACCESS through TCRdb and include only in-frame sequences with V and J called. Some clones fail to appear in such tables; in the studies checked, an unresolved V gene covers under half of the shortfall, and the cause of the remainder is unknown. D and trimming were read from the DNA, whereas the V and J calls and clone size are those reported in that table. For this sample the table gives 70,000 to 95,000 clones, of which 90% to 95% were detected only once. The ten biggest clones cover less than 1.5% of the sample.

Here is what the overall study found, with its caveats: Early after transplant, peak levels of circulating GvH clones were associated with declines in HvG clones. The relatively low number and heterogeneity of intestinal transplant patients limited the conclusions. GvH clones turned up in recipient bone marrow, with some appearing earlier in ileal mucosa or blood, a pattern consistent with an intestinal mucosal origin. In patients with donor T cell macrochimerism, the allografts had high GvH to HvG T cell clonal ratios.

This specimen was unstimulated CD8+ T cells sorted from spleen or lymph node cells, taken before transplant. Here the chain combines TRBV21-1 and TRBJ1-1; TRBD1, the table's D call, was not compared with the DNA. TRBV21-1 is listed as a pseudogene. The TCR comes from a human donor who was the organ donor for an intestinal transplant. The DNA sequence is given as TGTGCCAGCAGCAAAGGGGTGAGGCGACAGGGTGACACTGAAGCTTTCTTT. Translation gives CASSKGVRRQGDTEAFF.